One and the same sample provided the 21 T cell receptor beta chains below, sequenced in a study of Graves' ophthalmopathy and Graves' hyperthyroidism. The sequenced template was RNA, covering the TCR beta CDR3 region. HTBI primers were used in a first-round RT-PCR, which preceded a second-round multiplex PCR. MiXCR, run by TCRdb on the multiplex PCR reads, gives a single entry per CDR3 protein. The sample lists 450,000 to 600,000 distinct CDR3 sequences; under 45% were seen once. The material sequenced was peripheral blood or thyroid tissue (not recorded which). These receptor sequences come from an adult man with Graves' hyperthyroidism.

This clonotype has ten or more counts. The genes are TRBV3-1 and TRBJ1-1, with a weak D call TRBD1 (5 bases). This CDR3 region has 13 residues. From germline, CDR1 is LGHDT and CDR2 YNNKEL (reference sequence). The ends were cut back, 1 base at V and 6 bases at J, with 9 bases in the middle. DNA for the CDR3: TGTGCCAGCAGCCAAGGGGACGTAGCTGAAGCTTTCTTT. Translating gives CASSQGDVAEAFF.

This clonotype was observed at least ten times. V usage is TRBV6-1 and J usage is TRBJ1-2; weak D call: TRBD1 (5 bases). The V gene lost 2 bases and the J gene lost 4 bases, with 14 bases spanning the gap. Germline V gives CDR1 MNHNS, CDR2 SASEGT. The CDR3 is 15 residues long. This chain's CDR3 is CASSELESRAYGYTF. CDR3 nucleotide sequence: TGTGCCAGCAGTGAACTTGAGTCCAGGGCCTATGGCTACACCTTC.

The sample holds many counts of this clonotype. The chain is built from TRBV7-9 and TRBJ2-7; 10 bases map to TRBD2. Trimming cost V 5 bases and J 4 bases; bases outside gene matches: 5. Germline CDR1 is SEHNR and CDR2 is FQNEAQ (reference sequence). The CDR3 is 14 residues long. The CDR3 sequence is CASSQGLATYEQYF. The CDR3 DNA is TGTGCCAGCAGCCAGGGACTAGCGACTTACGAGCAGTACTTC. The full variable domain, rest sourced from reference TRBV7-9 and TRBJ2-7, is DTGVSQNPRHKITKRGQNVTFRCDPISEHNRLYWYRQTLGQGPEFLTYFQNEAQLEKSRLLSDRFSAERPKGSFSTLEIQRTEQGDSAMYLCASSQGLATYEQYFGPGTRLTVT.

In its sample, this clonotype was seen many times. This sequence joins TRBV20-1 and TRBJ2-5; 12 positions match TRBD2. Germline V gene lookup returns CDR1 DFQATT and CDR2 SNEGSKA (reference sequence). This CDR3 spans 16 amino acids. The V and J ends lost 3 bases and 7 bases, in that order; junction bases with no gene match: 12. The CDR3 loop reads CSARPWTSGTAGTQYF. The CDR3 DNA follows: TGCAGTGCTAGGCCCTGGACTAGCGGGACTGCGGGGACCCAGTACTTC.

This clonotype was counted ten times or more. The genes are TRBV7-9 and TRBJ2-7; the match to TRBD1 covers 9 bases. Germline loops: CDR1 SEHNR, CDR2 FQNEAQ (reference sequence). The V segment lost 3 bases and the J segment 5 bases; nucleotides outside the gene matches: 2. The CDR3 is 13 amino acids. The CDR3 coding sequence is TGTGCCAGCAGCTTCGGGACAGGGAACGAGCAGTACTTC. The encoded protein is CASSFGTGNEQYF.

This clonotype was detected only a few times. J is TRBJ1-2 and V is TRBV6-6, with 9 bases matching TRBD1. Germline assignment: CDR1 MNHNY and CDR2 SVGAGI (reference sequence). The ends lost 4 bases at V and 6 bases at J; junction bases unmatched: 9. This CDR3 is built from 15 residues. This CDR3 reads CASSSPGQGLHGYTF. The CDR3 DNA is TGTGCCAGCAGTTCCCCGGGACAGGGACTGCATGGCTACACCTTC.

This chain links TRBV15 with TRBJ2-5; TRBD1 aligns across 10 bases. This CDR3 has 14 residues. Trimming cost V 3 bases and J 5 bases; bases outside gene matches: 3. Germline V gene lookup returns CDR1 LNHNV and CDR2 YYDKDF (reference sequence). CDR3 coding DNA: TGTGCCACCAGCAGCTGGACAGGGGGGGAGACCCAGTACTTC. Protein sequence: CATSSWTGGETQYF.

CDR3 DNA sequence: TGCAGTGCTAGACCGGGACAGGGTAGAACTGAAGCTTTCTTT. Amino acid sequence: CSARPGQGRTEAFF. This chain connects TRBV20-1 to TRBJ1-1; 9 nucleotides match TRBD1. V was clipped by 2 bases and J by 5 bases; unmatched bases: 6. CDR1 is DFQATT and CDR2 is SNEGSKA in the germline V gene (reference sequence). This CDR3 has 14 amino acids.

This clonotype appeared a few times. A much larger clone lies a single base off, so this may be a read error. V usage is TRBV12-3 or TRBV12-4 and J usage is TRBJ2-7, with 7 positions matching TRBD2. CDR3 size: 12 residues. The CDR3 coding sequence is TGTGCCACGAGACTAGCAGGGAACGAGCGGTACTTC. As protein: CATRLAGNERYF.

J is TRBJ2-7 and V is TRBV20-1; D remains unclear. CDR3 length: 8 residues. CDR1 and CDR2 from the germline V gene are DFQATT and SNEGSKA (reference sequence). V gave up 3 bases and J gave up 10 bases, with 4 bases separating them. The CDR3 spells CSASEQYF. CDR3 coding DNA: TGCAGTGCTAGCGAACAGTACTTC.

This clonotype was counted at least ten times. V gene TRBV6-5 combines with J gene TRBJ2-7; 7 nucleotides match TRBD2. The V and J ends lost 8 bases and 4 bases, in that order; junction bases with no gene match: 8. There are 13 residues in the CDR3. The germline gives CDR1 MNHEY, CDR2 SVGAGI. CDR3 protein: CASLGSGPYEQYF. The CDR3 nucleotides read TGTGCCAGCCTGGGTAGCGGGCCATACGAGCAGTACTTC.

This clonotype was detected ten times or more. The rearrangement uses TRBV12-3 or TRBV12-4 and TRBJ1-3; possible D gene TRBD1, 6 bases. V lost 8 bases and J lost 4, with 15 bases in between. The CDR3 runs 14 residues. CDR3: CASGLWGGGNTIYF. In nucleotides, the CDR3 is TGTGCCAGCGGGCTTTGGGGGGGCGGAAACACCATATATTTT.

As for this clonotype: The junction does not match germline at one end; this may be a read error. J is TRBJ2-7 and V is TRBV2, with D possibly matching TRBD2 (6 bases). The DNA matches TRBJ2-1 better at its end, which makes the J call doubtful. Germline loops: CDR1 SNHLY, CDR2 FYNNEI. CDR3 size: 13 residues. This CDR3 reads CASSATSYSEQFF. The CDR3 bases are TGTGCCAGCAGTGCCACTAGCTACAGTGAGCAGTTCTTC.

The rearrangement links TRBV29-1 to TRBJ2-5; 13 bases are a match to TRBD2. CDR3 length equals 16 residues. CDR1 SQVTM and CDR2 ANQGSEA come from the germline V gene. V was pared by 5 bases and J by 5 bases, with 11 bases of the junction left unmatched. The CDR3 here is CSVIRTSGSPGETQYF. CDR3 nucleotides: TGCAGCGTTATACGGACTAGCGGGAGCCCCGGGGAGACCCAGTACTTC.

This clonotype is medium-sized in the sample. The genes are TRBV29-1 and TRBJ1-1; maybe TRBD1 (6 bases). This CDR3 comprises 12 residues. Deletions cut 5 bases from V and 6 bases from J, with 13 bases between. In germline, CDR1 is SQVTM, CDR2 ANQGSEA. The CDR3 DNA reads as TGCAGCGTTAGGAGGGGGGACGCTGAAGCTTTCTTT. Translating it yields CSVRRGDAEAFF.

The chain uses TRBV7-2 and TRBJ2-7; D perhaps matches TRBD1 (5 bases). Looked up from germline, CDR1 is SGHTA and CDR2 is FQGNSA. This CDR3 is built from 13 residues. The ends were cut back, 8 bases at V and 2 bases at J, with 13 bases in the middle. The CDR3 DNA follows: TGTGCCAGCGGCGAACAGGACGCCTACGAGCAGTACTTC. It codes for CASGEQDAYEQYF.

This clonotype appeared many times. The CDR3 sequence is CASSLEDSRGGTYEQYF. CDR3 sequence (DNA): TGTGCCAGCAGCTTAGAAGACTCCAGGGGAGGTACCTACGAGCAGTACTTC. The rearrangement joins TRBV7-6 to TRBJ2-7; D is perhaps TRBD1 or TRBD2 (6 bases each). The CDR3 spans 17 residues. Germline CDR1 SGHVS, CDR2 FNYEAQ. V lost 1 base, J lost 2 bases, and 18 bases lay in between.

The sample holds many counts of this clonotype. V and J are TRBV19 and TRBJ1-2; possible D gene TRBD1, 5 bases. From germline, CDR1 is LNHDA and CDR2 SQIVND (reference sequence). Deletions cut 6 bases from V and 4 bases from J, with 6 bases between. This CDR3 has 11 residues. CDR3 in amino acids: CASSRAYGYTF. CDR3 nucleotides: TGTGCCAGTAGCAGGGCCTATGGCTACACCTTC. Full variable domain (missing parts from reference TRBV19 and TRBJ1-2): DGGITQSPKYLFRKEGQNVTLSCEQNLNHDAMYWYRQDPGQGLRLIYYSQIVNDFQKGDIAEGYSVSREKKESFPLTVTSAQKNPTAFYLCASSRAYGYTFGSGTRLTVV.

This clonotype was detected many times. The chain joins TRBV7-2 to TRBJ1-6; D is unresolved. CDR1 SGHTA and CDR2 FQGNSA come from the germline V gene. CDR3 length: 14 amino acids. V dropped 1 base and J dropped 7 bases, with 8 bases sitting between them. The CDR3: CASSLGLNNSPLHF. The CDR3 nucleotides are TGTGCCAGCAGCTTAGGACTAAACAATTCACCCCTCCACTTT.

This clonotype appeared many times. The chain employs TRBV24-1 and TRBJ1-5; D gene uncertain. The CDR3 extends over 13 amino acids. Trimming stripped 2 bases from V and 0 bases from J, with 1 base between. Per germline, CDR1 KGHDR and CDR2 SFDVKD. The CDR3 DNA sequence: TGTGCCACCAGTGATTATAGCAATCAGCCCCAGCATTTT. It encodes CATSDYSNQPQHF.

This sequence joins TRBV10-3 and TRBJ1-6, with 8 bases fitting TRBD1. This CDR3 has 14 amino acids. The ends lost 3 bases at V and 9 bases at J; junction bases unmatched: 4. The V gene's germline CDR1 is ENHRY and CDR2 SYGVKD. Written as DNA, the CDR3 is TGTGCCATCAGTGAAGACAGGGGACGTTCACCCCTCCACTTT. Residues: CAISEDRGRSPLHF.